This is a list of T cell receptor beta chains from one sample in a study of blood T cell repertoires in COVID-19. Measured with immunoSEQ multiplex PCR; TCRdb has only the in-frame clones, and not every one. The data hold some 56,000 clones, with around four fifths observed a single time. The sequenced material came from peripheral blood. Receptor source: an elderly woman with acute or convalescent COVID-19. CDR3s include the opening cysteine and the closing phenylalanine or tryptophan. A D gene is named only where the DNA matches it firmly. Size is stated for part of the rows, as once, few or many counts, or as a class when the clone is expanded.

d_call j_call v_call clone_size cdr3_aa cdr3_nt
NA TRBJ2-7 TRBV21-1 NA CASSKAPGELETSGFSYEQYF TGTGCCAGCAGCAAAGCTCCAGGCGAGCTAGAGACTAGCGGGTTCTCCTACGAGCAGTACTTC
TRBD2 TRBJ2-5 TRBV3-1/TRBV3-2 NA CASSLGLAGGSETQYF TGTGCCAGCAGCCTCGGACTAGCGGGGGGTAGTGAGACCCAGTACTTC
TRBD2 TRBJ2-2 TRBV6-1 NA CASSETSGGTGELFF TGTGCCAGCAGTGAAACTAGCGGGGGCACCGGGGAGCTGTTTTTT
TRBD1 TRBJ2-5 TRBV30 NA CAWRGHRGQETQYF TGTGCCTGGAGAGGACACAGGGGGCAGGAGACCCAGTACTTC
NA TRBJ2-2 TRBV13 NA CASSSGVGGNTGELFF TGTGCCAGCAGCTCCGGTGTAGGGGGTAACACCGGGGAGCTGTTTTTT
TRBD2 TRBJ2-1 TRBV30 NA CAWSPRGGPIDEQFF TGTGCCTGGAGCCCTCGGGGGGGGCCTATCGATGAGCAGTTCTTC
TRBD1 TRBJ2-1 TRBV10-3 NA CAHQGAVNNEQFF TGTGCCCATCAGGGGGCGGTAAACAATGAGCAGTTCTTC
TRBD1 TRBJ1-3 TRBV7-2 NA CASSAGDSGSGNTIYF TGTGCCAGCAGCGCCGGGGACAGCGGCTCTGGAAACACCATATATTTT
TRBD2 TRBJ2-1 TRBV25-1 NA CASSEISSGGMQFF TGTGCCAGCAGTGAGATTTCTAGCGGGGGAATGCAGTTCTTC
TRBD1 TRBJ1-2 TRBV5-1 once CASSLGRGRGGYTF TGCGCCAGCAGCTTGGGCAGGGGGCGAGGGGGCTACACCTTC
NA TRBJ2-7 TRBV5-6 NA CASSFTGTEQYF TGTGCCAGCAGCTTCACAGGGACCGAGCAGTACTTC
TRBD1 TRBJ1-1 TRBV3-1/TRBV3-2 once CASSQAQGTGAFF TGTGCCAGCAGCCAAGCTCAGGGGACAGGAGCTTTCTTT
TRBD1 TRBJ1-2 TRBV5-1 NA CASSSTGGEGYGYTF TGCGCCAGCAGCTCGACAGGGGGCGAGGGCTATGGCTACACCTTC
NA TRBJ1-1 TRBV3-1/TRBV3-2 once CASSPRENTEAFF TGTGCCAGCAGCCCACGAGAGAACACTGAAGCTTTCTTT
TRBD1 TRBJ1-2 TRBV6-5 NA CASRGTGVYGYTF TGTGCCAGCAGGGGGACAGGGGTCTATGGCTACACCTTC
TRBD1 TRBJ1-3 TRBV3-1/TRBV3-2 NA CASSQFPGTVSGNTIYF TGTGCCAGCAGCCAATTCCCCGGGACAGTCTCTGGAAACACCATATATTTT
NA TRBJ1-5 TRBV6-5 NA CASSYSRDNQPQHF TGTGCCAGCAGTTACTCGAGGGACAATCAGCCCCAGCATTTT
NA TRBJ2-7 TRBV18 NA CASLSFAGEQYF TGTGCCAGCCTATCTTTCGCAGGCGAGCAGTACTTC
NA TRBJ2-7 TRBV6-5 NA CASSYRLAGNYEQYF TGTGCCAGCAGTTACCGTCTGGCAGGGAACTACGAGCAGTACTTC
TRBD1 TRBJ1-1 TRBV2 NA CASSGDRAGTEAFF TGTGCCAGCAGTGGGGACAGGGCGGGCACTGAAGCTTTCTTT
TRBD1 TRBJ2-1 TRBV27 NA CASSLRWDSSYNEQFF TGTGCCAGCAGTTTACGCTGGGACAGCTCCTACAATGAGCAGTTCTTC
NA TRBJ2-2 TRBV27 NA CASSLNLGGTGELFF TGTGCCAGCAGTTTAAATCTAGGTGGCACCGGGGAGCTGTTTTTT
TRBD1 TRBJ1-5 TRBV5-6 NA CASSSTGVVRQPQHF TGTGCCAGCAGCTCGACAGGGGTAGTACGACAGCCCCAGCATTTT
NA TRBJ1-1 TRBV11-1 NA CASSPRLNTEAFF TGTGCCAGCAGTCCAAGACTTAACACTGAAGCTTTCTTT
TRBD1 TRBJ1-1 TRBV7-9 NA CASSLEGALLSEAFF TGTGCCAGCAGCTTAGAGGGGGCTCTACTCTCTGAAGCTTTCTTT
TRBD1 TRBJ2-2 TRBV3-1/TRBV3-2 NA CASSPTGVTGELFF TGTGCCAGCAGCCCCACAGGGGTGACCGGGGAGCTGTTTTTT
NA TRBJ2-1 TRBV7-9 many CASSFSVYNEQFF TGTGCCAGCAGCTTCTCAGTCTACAATGAGCAGTTCTTC
TRBD1 TRBJ2-7 TRBV20-1 NA CSASPRQGDYEQYF TGCAGTGCTAGTCCCAGACAGGGGGACTACGAGCAGTACTTC
TRBD1 TRBJ1-4 TRBV4-2 once CASSQDPGQGGEKLFF TGTGCCAGCAGCCAAGACCCGGGACAGGGGGGGGAAAAACTGTTTTTT
TRBD1 TRBJ2-3 TRBV3-1/TRBV3-2 NA CASSQTGTGFTDTQYF TGTGCCAGCAGTCAAACCGGGACAGGGTTCACAGATACGCAGTATTTT
NA TRBJ1-2 TRBV6-5 NA CASSYQGGGLYGYTF TGTGCCAGCAGTTACCAGGGTGGGGGCCTCTATGGCTACACCTTC
TRBD2 TRBJ2-7 TRBV27 once CASSYSGGPGGQYF TGTGCCAGCAGTTATAGCGGGGGGCCAGGTGGGCAGTACTTC
NA TRBJ1-5 TRBV6-6 once CASTLPPGVQPQHF TGTGCCAGCACTTTACCCCCGGGAGTCCAGCCCCAGCATTTT
NA TRBJ1-5 TRBV11-1 NA CASSATTSQPQHF TGTGCCAGCAGCGCAACAACGTCGCAGCCCCAGCATTTT
TRBD2 TRBJ2-5 TRBV6-5 NA CASSPGGSFQETQYF TGTGCCAGCAGTCCCGGGGGGTCCTTCCAAGAGACCCAGTACTTC
NA TRBJ1-1 TRBV27 few CASTGYTEAFF TGTGCCAGCACCGGTTACACTGAAGCTTTCTTT
TRBD1 TRBJ2-2 TRBV9 once CASSARTGGIGELFF TGTGCCAGCAGCGCGCGGACAGGGGGGATCGGGGAGCTGTTTTTT
NA TRBJ1-1 TRBV9 NA CASSVGPGDTEAFF TGTGCCAGCAGCGTGGGGCCAGGGGACACTGAAGCTTTCTTT
NA TRBJ2-6 TRBV5-1 NA CASSLGGPTRSGANVLTF TGCGCCAGCAGCTTGGGGGGCCCCACAAGGTCTGGGGCCAACGTCCTGACTTTC
TRBD2 TRBJ2-3 TRBV11-3 NA CASSPSRTSAPDTQYF TGTGCCAGCAGCCCCTCCCGGACTAGCGCCCCAGATACGCAGTATTTT
TRBD2 TRBJ2-3 TRBV7-8 NA CASSTPGASGSTDTQYF TGTGCCAGCAGCACCCCCGGGGCTAGCGGGAGCACAGATACGCAGTATTTT
NA TRBJ1-1 TRBV5-6 NA CASSLVGPGYTEAFF TGTGCCAGCAGCTTGGTGGGTCCGGGATACACTGAAGCTTTCTTT
TRBD1 TRBJ1-5 TRBV18 NA CASSPQGAGSNQPQHF TGTGCCAGCTCTCCCCAGGGGGCGGGCAGCAATCAGCCCCAGCATTTT
TRBD2 TRBJ2-1 TRBV5-4 NA CASSTLLAGAYNEQFF TGTGCCAGCAGCACACTTCTAGCGGGGGCGTACAATGAGCAGTTCTTC
TRBD1 TRBJ2-1 TRBV6-4 NA CASSVDRVGEQFF TGTGCCAGCAGTGTTGACAGGGTCGGTGAGCAGTTCTTC
TRBD2 TRBJ2-3 TRBV11-2 NA CASSLVEVSGGGDTQYF TGTGCCAGCAGCTTAGTAGAGGTTAGCGGGGGTGGAGATACGCAGTATTTT
TRBD1 TRBJ1-1 TRBV19 few CASSPGQALTAFF TGTGCCAGTAGTCCTGGACAGGCCCTTACAGCTTTCTTT
NA TRBJ1-1 TRBV3-1/TRBV3-2 NA CASSQESRQALSTEAFF TGTGCCAGCAGCCAAGAATCCCGACAGGCTTTAAGCACTGAAGCTTTCTTT
TRBD2 TRBJ2-7 TRBV9 NA CASSAGLAGSASYEQYF TGTGCCAGCAGCGCGGGACTAGCGGGTTCAGCGTCCTACGAGCAGTACTTC
TRBD2 TRBJ2-2 TRBV19 NA CASSNGLAQAPGELFF TGTGCCAGTAGTAACGGACTAGCCCAAGCCCCCGGGGAGCTGTTTTTT
TRBD2 TRBJ2-7 TRBV7-9 NA CASSSSGGPYEQYF TGTGCCAGCAGCTCGAGCGGGGGGCCGTACGAGCAGTACTTC